Here is one T cell receptor (beta chain) with its context. Its cognate antigen is unknown. CDR3 length equals 13 residues. Germline CDR1 reads ENHRY; CDR2 reads SYGVKD. This sample was included in a study of monozygotic twins with inflammatory bowel disease. Study-wide findings and caveats: Between concordant and discordant twins, repertoire similarity failed to differ, a result that limited power may explain.

Nested PCRs (about 17 and 10 cycles, two total) were applied to TCRalpha and TCRbeta cDNA. For each CDR3 protein, TCRdb gives one entry from its re-call of the 5' RACE reads, without DNA. This table holds a few hundred thousand distinct CDR3 sequences. The chain joins TRBV10-3 to TRBJ1-5. The specimen sequenced was blood. The receptor was derived from a human donor with ulcerative colitis or Crohn's disease, or a healthy co-twin of an affected twin (not recorded which). The CDR3 reads CAISGADNQPQHF.